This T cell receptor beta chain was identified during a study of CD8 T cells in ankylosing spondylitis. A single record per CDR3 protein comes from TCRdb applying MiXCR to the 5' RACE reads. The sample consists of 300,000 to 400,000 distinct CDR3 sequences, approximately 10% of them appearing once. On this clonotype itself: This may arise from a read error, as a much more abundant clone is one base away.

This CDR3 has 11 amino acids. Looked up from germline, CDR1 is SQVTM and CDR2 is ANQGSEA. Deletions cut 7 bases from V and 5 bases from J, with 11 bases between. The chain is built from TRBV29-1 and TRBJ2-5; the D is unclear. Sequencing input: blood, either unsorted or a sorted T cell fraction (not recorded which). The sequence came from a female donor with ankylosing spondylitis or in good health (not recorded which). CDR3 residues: CSAGSGETQYF. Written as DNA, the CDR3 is TGCAGCGCCGGGTCTGGGGAGACCCAGTACTTC.